This TCR beta chain was sequenced for a study of spatial heterogeneity in lung cancer. Study outcomes and limitations: Expanded intratumoral alpha and beta TCR counts tracked tumor mutation counts.

Single TCR cDNA molecules each had their own unique molecular identifier. TCRdb fed the 5' RACE reads into MiXCR, producing one record per CDR3 protein. The data show some 6,000 distinct CDR3 sequences, approximately 15% seen once. Time point defined: sample taken at primary tumor resection. CDR1 and CDR2 from the germline V gene are MNHEY and SVGAGI. V shed 4 bases and J 4 bases; nucleotides not matched to a gene: 8. This CDR3 has 16 amino acids. This clonotype is medium-sized in the sample. No antigen is known for it. The chain is built from TRBV6-5 and TRBJ1-5, with 9 bases lining up with TRBD1. The receptor's source is a male donor with early-stage non-small cell lung cancer. Sequencing used lung tumor tissue, obtained at surgery. The CDR3 sequence is CASSLTGGARNQPQHF. CDR3 nucleotides: TGTGCCAGCAGTTTAACAGGGGGCGCGAGGAATCAGCCCCAGCATTTT.